What follows is one TCR beta chain and its context. Its antigen is still unknown. PCR used 60 Vbeta primers and 13 Jbeta primers. Produced via immunoSEQ multiplex PCR; TCRdb's table is partial and in-frame only. The data contain 150,000 to 200,000 clones, around 84% of them singletons. The V segment lost 4 bases and the J segment 7 bases; nucleotides outside the gene matches: 8. Germline V lookup: CDR1 SGHRS, CDR2 YFSETQ. The CDR3 totals 17 residues. This sample is drawn from a study of cytomegalovirus exposure and HLA in healthy donors. Whole-study results and caveats: Later analysis reportedly placed an Asian-associated ancestry cluster below the roughly 630-donor mean in N-insertions.

The chain combines TRBV5-1 with TRBJ2-1; TRBD2 agrees at 16 bases. This clonotype was obtained from a woman under 30 in good health and CMV-seronegative. The specimen sequenced was PBMCs. The CDR3 spells CASSPGLAGGPGNEQFF. The CDR3 region has the DNA TGCGCCAGCAGCCCGGGACTAGCGGGAGGGCCGGGGAATGAGCAGTTCTTC.